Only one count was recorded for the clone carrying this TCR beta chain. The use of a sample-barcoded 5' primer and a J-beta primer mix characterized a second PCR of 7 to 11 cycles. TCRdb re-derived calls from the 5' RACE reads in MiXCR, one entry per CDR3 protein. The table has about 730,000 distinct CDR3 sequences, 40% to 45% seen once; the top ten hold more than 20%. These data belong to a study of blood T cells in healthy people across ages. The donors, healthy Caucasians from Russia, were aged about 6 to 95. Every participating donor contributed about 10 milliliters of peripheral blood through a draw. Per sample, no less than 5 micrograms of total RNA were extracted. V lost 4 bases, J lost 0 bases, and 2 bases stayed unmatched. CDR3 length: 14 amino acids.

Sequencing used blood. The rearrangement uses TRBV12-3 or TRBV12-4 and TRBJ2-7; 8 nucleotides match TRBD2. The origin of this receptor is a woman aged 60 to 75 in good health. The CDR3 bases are TGTGCCAGCAGTTACGGACTAGCCTCCTACGAGCAGTACTTC. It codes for CASSYGLASYEQYF.